Following are 32 T cell receptor beta chains from one sample sequenced in a study of blood T cell repertoires in COVID-19. TCRdb's table, derived via immunoSEQ multiplex PCR, lists solely in-frame clones and lacks some. This table has 300,000 to 350,000 clones, roughly 89% appearing once. The sequenced sample was PBMCs or T cells enriched from blood (not recorded which). Receptor source: a woman aged 25 to 39 who had recovered from COVID-19.

V gene TRBV7-9 combines with J gene TRBJ1-5, with a weak D call TRBD1 (5 bases). V was trimmed by 1 base and J by 0 bases, leaving 16 bases between them. The CDR3 runs to 18 residues. The germline V gene has CDR1 SEHNR and CDR2 FQNEAQ (reference sequence). DNA for the CDR3: TGTGCCAGCAGCTTAGTCGGGGGATTTAGTTATAGCAATCAGCCCCAGCATTTT. This sequence encodes CASSLVGGFSYSNQPQHF.

The chain combines TRBV7-9 with TRBJ1-2, with a weak D call TRBD1 (5 bases). This CDR3 is 18 amino acids long. V lost 2 bases to trimming and J lost 2 bases, with 21 bases between them. CDR1 and CDR2 from the germline V gene are SEHNR and FQNEAQ (reference sequence). CDR3 nucleotide sequence: TGTGCCAGCAGCTTAAAGGGACTTGTCCTCCGGCGGAACTATGGCTACACCTTC. Protein product: CASSLKGLVLRRNYGYTF.

The chain uses TRBV6-5 and TRBJ1-1, with D maybe TRBD1 (5 bases). CDR1 and CDR2 from the germline V gene are MNHEY and SVGAGI. V dropped 0 bases and J dropped 10 bases, with 15 bases sitting between them. This CDR3 is built from 14 residues. The CDR3 is CASSYSEFGGSAFF. The CDR3 DNA reads as TGTGCCAGCAGTTACTCCGAATTCGGGGGTTCAGCTTTCTTT.

This clone appeared a few times. The V gene is TRBV7-9, the J gene TRBJ1-1, with D unclear. This CDR3 has 15 residues. V lost 1 base, J lost 0 bases, and 9 bases lay in between. Germline V gene sequence: CDR1 SEHNR, CDR2 FQNEAQ (reference sequence). The CDR3 nucleotides are TGTGCCAGCAGCTTAGTTTCCACAATGAACACTGAAGCTTTCTTT. Its translation is CASSLVSTMNTEAFF.

J is TRBJ1-5 and V is TRBV15; no firm D call. The germline gives CDR1 LNHNV, CDR2 YYDKDF (reference sequence). Between the trimmed V and J ends, which lost 3 bases and 5 bases, there was a span of 11 bases. This CDR3 comprises 14 residues. The CDR3 region has the DNA TGTGCCACCAGCAGCGAGCACGGTCATCAGCCCCAGCATTTT. Translation gives CATSSEHGHQPQHF. The full variable domain, its missing parts supplied by reference TRBV15 and TRBJ1-5, is DAMVIQNPRYQVTQFGKPVTLSCSQTLNHNVMYWYQQKSSQAPKLLFHYYDKDFNNEADTPDNFQSRRPNTSFCFLDIRSPGLGDTAMYLCATSSEHGHQPQHFGDGTRLSIL.

This clone appeared once. The chain joins TRBV27 to TRBJ1-4; 10 positions agree with TRBD1. Trimming took 5 bases from V and 7 from J; bases not matched to a gene: 10. This CDR3 is 16 amino acids long. The germline V gene encodes CDR1 MNHEY and CDR2 SMNVEV (reference sequence). As DNA, the CDR3 is TGTGCCAGCAGTCCGTTCGAGTGGACAGGGGGTGAAAAACTGTTTTTT. This codes for CASSPFEWTGGEKLFF.

The genes are TRBV10-3 and TRBJ2-7; the D gene is possibly TRBD2 (6 bases). The CDR3 totals 13 residues. The germline CDR1 and CDR2 sequences are ENHRY and SYGVKD. Trimming shortened V by 6 bases and J by 0 bases, and 9 bases separated the two germline ends. The CDR3 nucleotides read TGTGCCATCAGGGTAGCGGACTCCTACGAGCAGTACTTC. Amino acid sequence: CAIRVADSYEQYF.

The rearrangement links TRBV29-1 to TRBJ2-2, with TRBD2 matching over 7 bases. Germline V gives CDR1 SQVTM, CDR2 ANQGSEA. J was trimmed by 5 bases and V by 8 bases; bases with no gene match: 8. This CDR3 is 13 amino acids long. CDR3 DNA sequence: TGCAGCTTTGCCGGGGGGTGGACCGGGGAGCTGTTTTTT. Protein product: CSFAGGWTGELFF.

The chain combines TRBV28 with TRBJ1-4; unclear D gene. Trimming shortened V by 7 bases and J by 2 bases, and 8 bases separated the two germline ends. The CDR3 is 13 residues long. Per the germline V gene, CDR1 is MDHEN and CDR2 is SYDVKM. CDR3 sequence: CASIPGTNEKLFF. CDR3 DNA sequence: TGTGCCAGCATTCCGGGTACTAATGAAAAACTGTTTTTT. Full variable domain (outside the CDR3, taken from reference TRBV28 and TRBJ1-4): DVKVTQSSRYLVKRTGEKVFLECVQDMDHENMFWYRQDPGLGLRLIYFSYDVKMKEKGDIPEGYSVSREKKERFSLILESASTNQTSMYLCASIPGTNEKLFFGSGTQLSVL.

This rearrangement joins TRBV18 to TRBJ1-5; maybe TRBD1 (5 bases). Trimming pared 6 bases from V and 0 bases from J, leaving 12 bases between. This CDR3 is 15 amino acids long. Germline V gene lookup returns CDR1 KGHSH and CDR2 LQKENI. The CDR3: CASSRLGGSNQPQHF. The CDR3 bases are TGTGCCAGCTCGCGCCTCGGGGGTAGCAATCAGCCCCAGCATTTT.

The sample holds a few counts of this clone. The V and J genes are TRBV10-3 and TRBJ2-7; 8 bases are shared with TRBD1. The V gene's germline CDR1 is ENHRY and CDR2 SYGVKD. The CDR3 runs to 17 residues. V shed 1 base, J shed 2 bases, and the junction held 10 bases outside the gene matches. DNA of the CDR3: TGTGCCATCAGTGAGTATGGCAGGGGGCAATCTACCTACGAGCAGTACTTC. This codes for CAISEYGRGQSTYEQYF.

The chain links TRBV15 to TRBJ1-1; D gene ambiguous. CDR3 size: 13 residues. Germline CDR1 reads LNHNV; CDR2 reads YYDKDF (reference sequence). V shed 0 bases and J shed 11 bases, with 13 bases lying between them. For the CDR3, the DNA is TGTGCCACCAGCAGAGATCCAACACGAGGGGCTTTCTTT. Its translation is CATSRDPTRGAFF.

V is TRBV5-8 and J is TRBJ1-3, with D perhaps TRBD1 (5 bases). Germline CDR1 and CDR2: SGHTS and YDEGEE. Trimming shortened V by 3 bases and J by 8 bases, and 12 bases separated the two germline ends. There are 13 residues in the CDR3. CDR3 sequence: CASSWSGGDTIYF. The CDR3 DNA follows: TGTGCCAGCAGCTGGAGCGGGGGAGACACCATATATTTT.

The chain has TRBV4-3 and TRBJ2-1, with 10 positions matching TRBD2. V was pared by 1 base and J by 8 bases, with 11 bases of the junction left unmatched. Germline CDR1 LGHNA, CDR2 YSLEER. CDR3 size: 17 residues. The DNA for the CDR3 is TGCGCCAGCAGCCAAGGGGCTAGCGGGAGTTTCGGGGATGAGCAGTTCTTC. Translated: CASSQGASGSFGDEQFF.

V gene TRBV5-1 combines with J gene TRBJ2-1, with 14 bases identical to TRBD2. Germline CDR1 is SGHRS and CDR2 is YFSETQ. V lost 3 bases and J lost 1; bases outside the gene matches: 9. The length of the CDR3 is 19 residues. As DNA, the CDR3 is TGCGCCAGCAGCTCACCCTTGACTAGCGGGAGGGGGTCCTACAATGAGCAGTTCTTC. It specifies CASSSPLTSGRGSYNEQFF.

This clone came up a few times. The chain couples TRBV7-9 to TRBJ1-4, with a tentative D call TRBD1 (6 bases). CDR1 is SEHNR, CDR2 FQNEAQ, per germline (reference sequence). This CDR3 has 18 residues. V was clipped by 4 bases and J by 3 bases, with 21 bases between them. The CDR3 coding sequence is TGTGCCAGCAGCTCACCAGGTGGCAGGGGCGTATCTAATGAAAAACTGTTTTTT. Its protein is CASSSPGGRGVSNEKLFF.

The chain uses TRBV7-2 and TRBJ1-3; D is unresolved. V was clipped by 5 bases and J by 0 bases, with 14 bases between them. Germline V gene sequence: CDR1 SGHTA, CDR2 FQGNSA. This CDR3 has 16 amino acids. In DNA form, the CDR3 reads TGTGCCAGCAGCCGCGACACGTCGAGCTCTGGAAACACCATATATTTT. Its translation: CASSRDTSSSGNTIYF.

This chain uses TRBV6-5 with TRBJ1-1, with TRBD1 matching over 8 bases. V lost 6 bases, J lost 3 bases, and 3 bases stayed unmatched. CDR3 length equals 13 residues. The germline V gene has CDR1 MNHEY and CDR2 SVGAGI. The CDR3 DNA reads TGTGCCAGCAGCGCGACAGGGGACACTGAAGCTTTCTTT. Translation gives CASSATGDTEAFF.

This clone was found many times. CDR3 region: CASSEAPRYEQYF. The CDR3 DNA reads as TGTGCCAGCAGTGAAGCGCCCAGGTACGAGCAGTACTTC. This chain uses TRBV6-1 with TRBJ2-7; D gene unclear. Trimming left V 0 bases short and J 4 bases short, with 7 bases between. From germline, CDR1 is MNHNS and CDR2 SASEGT. This CDR3 is built from 13 residues.

This chain uses TRBV9 with TRBJ2-7, with 10 bases aligning to TRBD2. CDR1 and CDR2 from the germline V gene are SGDLS and YYNGEE. Trimming took 4 bases from V and 2 from J; bases not matched to a gene: 18. The CDR3 totals 19 residues. DNA of the CDR3: TGTGCCAGCAGCCCACCTGGGGTGGTAGCGGGAGGTACTCCCTACGAGCAGTACTTC. It specifies CASSPPGVVAGGTPYEQYF.

V and J are TRBV9 and TRBJ2-1; D may be TRBD1 (6 bases). Germline-derived CDR1 and CDR2 are SGDLS and YYNGEE. V lost 0 bases and J lost 8, with 12 bases in between. This CDR3 has 14 residues. The CDR3 DNA sequence: TGTGCCAGCAGCGTAGTACAGGGTGAGGATGAGCAGTTCTTC. Protein: CASSVVQGEDEQFF.

This sequence joins TRBV3-1 (or the pseudogene TRBV3-2) and TRBJ2-7, with D maybe TRBD2 (6 bases). Per the germline V gene, CDR1 is LGHDT and CDR2 is YNNKEL (reference sequence). The CDR3 is 16 residues long. The V end lost 6 bases, the J end lost 3 bases, and 21 bases lay between the germline ends. CDR3 amino acids: CASSPSQRANLYEQYF. In DNA form, the CDR3 reads TGTGCCAGCAGTCCCTCTCAGCGGGCTAACCTCTACGAGCAGTACTTC.

This clone was detected once. The chain is built from TRBV10-3 and TRBJ2-6, with D maybe TRBD1 (6 bases). This CDR3 spans 14 amino acids. The germline gives CDR1 ENHRY, CDR2 SYGVKD. V lost 10 bases and J 1 base, leaving 11 bases between the germline ends. CDR3: CATNRVSGANVLTF. The CDR3 nucleotides are TGTGCCACCAACAGGGTTTCTGGGGCCAACGTCCTGACTTTC.

The rearrangement joins TRBV20-1 to TRBJ1-5; 9 bases match TRBD1. CDR1 is DFQATT, CDR2 SNEGSKA, per germline (reference sequence). This CDR3 has 18 residues. Unmatched junction bases numbered 13, after V lost 3 bases and J lost 1 base. CDR3 DNA sequence: TGCAGTGCTAGTCGGAGTCAGGACGGGACAGGGAGCAATCAGCCCCAGCATTTT. Translation gives CSASRSQDGTGSNQPQHF.

The V call is TRBV19, the J call TRBJ1-2; unclear D gene. V shed 9 bases and J shed 5 bases, with 19 bases lying between them. The CDR3 is 14 amino acids. From germline, CDR1 is LNHDA and CDR2 SQIVND (reference sequence). Written as DNA, the CDR3 is TGTGCCAGCCCCCATCGGGGTAAAGTGTATGGCTACACCTTC. It specifies CASPHRGKVYGYTF.

Only one count was recorded for this clone. The genes are TRBV2 and TRBJ1-5; possible D gene TRBD1, 6 bases. The length of the CDR3 is 15 residues. In germline, CDR1 is SNHLY, CDR2 FYNNEI. Deletions cut 5 bases from V and 6 bases from J, with 17 bases between. CDR3 nucleotide sequence: TGTGCCAGCAGTTCGGAGGGGGGGCTGGGTCAGCCCCAGCATTTT. This encodes CASSSEGGLGQPQHF.

V and J are TRBV4-3 and TRBJ2-7, with TRBD1 identical over 10 bases. The CDR3 is made up of 15 amino acids. Losses at the gene ends were 3 bases for V and 5 bases for J; bases not matched to a gene: 7. Per the germline V gene, CDR1 is LGHNA and CDR2 is YSLEER. The DNA for the CDR3 is TGCGCCAGCAGCCATGCCCCGGACAGGGGGAACGAGCAGTACTTC. It translates to CASSHAPDRGNEQYF.

This clone appeared a few times. This sequence joins TRBV11-2 and TRBJ1-1; no firm D call. CDR1 is SGHAT, CDR2 FQNNGV, per germline. V was shortened by 5 bases and J by 7 bases, with 11 bases between the two germline ends. This CDR3 has 12 residues. In nucleotides, the CDR3 is TGTGCCAGCAGCCCCGAACTTAGTGAAGCTTTCTTT. Translated, it gives CASSPELSEAFF.

This clone was observed a single time. The rearrangement uses TRBV6-5 and TRBJ1-3, with D perhaps TRBD1 (6 bases). CDR3 length: 15 amino acids. The germline V and J ends were trimmed by 7 bases and 0 bases, with 13 bases remaining between them. From germline, CDR1 is MNHEY and CDR2 SVGAGI. CDR3 nucleotides: TGTGCCAGCAACACCCTACAGGGCTCTGGAAACACCATATATTTT. This sequence encodes CASNTLQGSGNTIYF.

V usage is TRBV2 and J usage is TRBJ2-1, with D possibly TRBD1 on 5 matching bases. The germline V and J ends were trimmed by 1 base and 3 bases, with 13 bases remaining between them. Looked up from germline, CDR1 is SNHLY and CDR2 is FYNNEI. This CDR3 contains 16 residues. The CDR3 nucleotides read TGTGCCAGCAGTGAAGTAGGGGCCACAGGCTACAATGAGCAGTTCTTC. Amino acids: CASSEVGATGYNEQFF.

The chain couples TRBV5-1 to TRBJ2-2; D is ambiguous. The CDR3 is 16 amino acids. V lost 0 bases and J 1 base, leaving 10 bases between the germline ends. The V gene's germline CDR1 is SGHRS and CDR2 YFSETQ. Here the CDR3 DNA reads TGCGCCAGCAGCTTGGGACGTCAGGTGAACACCGGGGAGCTGTTTTTT. The encoded protein is CASSLGRQVNTGELFF.

The chain couples TRBV28 to TRBJ2-5; maybe TRBD1 (5 bases). Per germline, CDR1 MDHEN and CDR2 SYDVKM. CDR3 length: 14 amino acids. Trimming removed 2 bases at V and 2 bases at J, with 9 bases between. The CDR3 DNA sequence: TGTGCCAGCAGTTTAATAAAGGGGCAAGAGACCCAGTACTTC. It encodes CASSLIKGQETQYF.